This T cell receptor (beta chain) is from a study of cytomegalovirus exposure and HLA in healthy donors. Concerning this clone: Its specificity is unknown.

The length of the CDR3 is 14 residues. From germline, CDR1 is MNHNY and CDR2 SVGAGI (reference sequence). V was trimmed by 2 bases and J by 11 bases, leaving 15 bases between them. In the PCR, 60 Vbeta and 13 Jbeta primers were used. Generated by immunoSEQ multiplex PCR, the TCRdb table keeps only in-frame clones and is missing some. Here the sample spans approximately 150,000 clones, 73% being singletons. Study results and caveats: In a later analysis, an Asian-associated ancestry cluster reportedly showed fewer N-insertions than the roughly 730-donor mean.

The TCR was taken from a woman between 18 and 30 years old in good health and CMV-seropositive. Sequenced input: PBMCs. The chain recombines TRBV6-6 with TRBJ1-4; perhaps TRBD1 as D (5 bases). The CDR3 DNA follows: TGTGCCAGCAGTTACCCGGGGGAAGAAGGGAAACTGTTTTTT. It is translated as CASSYPGEEGKLFF.